Listed here is a single TCR beta chain. Its antigen is still unknown. Trimming took off 7 bases at V and 4 bases at J, with 16 bases between the two ends. The CDR3 sequence is 14 residues long. Germline V gives CDR1 MNHEY, CDR2 SMNVEV (reference sequence). The assay was immunoSEQ multiplex PCR, and TCRdb's table has in-frame clones only and misses some. The repertoire holds 150,000 to 200,000 clones, with about 92% as singletons. This record comes from a study of T cell responses to AZD1222 COVID-19 vaccine. Overall study findings and caveats: Clonal diversity was possibly underestimated, and the donors were mostly white British, with more females. Spike-specific TCR breadth and depth were elevated following two AZD1222 doses. It was only after the peak T cell response that any repertoires were sampled.

The sample here was peripheral blood, taken 28 days after the second AZD1222 dose. The TCR originated in an adult who received the AZD1222 COVID-19 vaccine. This chain links TRBV27 with TRBJ1-1; tentative D call: TRBD1 (5 bases). CDR3 sequence: CASKPGSGVTEAFF. In nucleotides, the CDR3 is TGTGCCAGCAAGCCAGGGTCGGGTGTCACTGAAGCTTTCTTT.